A selection of T cell receptor beta chains follows, all from one sample in a study of T-cell reconstitution after alpha-beta-depleted transplantation in children. TCRdb called the PCR reads again in MiXCR, with one record for every CDR3 protein. The sample has hundreds of thousands of distinct CDR3 sequences, about an eighth seen once. The sequences come from PBMCs, mostly from graft donor cells, collected 360 days after TCRalphabeta/CD19-depleted stem cell transplant. The origin of the receptors is a male patient younger than 18 who had a stem cell transplant for acute myeloid leukemia, so the T cells may come from the graft donor. Each CDR3 is given with its conserved first and last residue. Fields, in order: J gene, clone size, D gene, V gene, CDR3 DNA, CDR3 protein. The D gene is left open where the match is weak. Where a row states a size, it is once, few, many or the class of an expanded clone; other rows omit it.

J: TRBJ2-7; size: few; D: TRBD1; V: TRBV28; DNA: TGTGCCAGCAGTTCTAGTGTCCGGGACAGGGGTCCCTACGAGCAGTACTTC; CDR3: CASSSSVRDRGPYEQYF
J: TRBJ2-7; size: few; D: .; V: TRBV18; DNA: TGTGCCAGCTCACCGGATCCGCCCCGGAGAAACTACGAGCAGTACTTC; CDR3: CASSPDPPRRNYEQYF
J: TRBJ2-3; size: .; D: .; V: TRBV20-1; DNA: TGCAGTGCTAGGGGAGCCGGGTTGCAGTATTTT; CDR3: CSARGAGLQYF
J: TRBJ2-7; size: .; D: .; V: TRBV5-4; DNA: TGTGCCAGCAGCTCTGGGCCCCCCTACGAGCAGTACTTC; CDR3: CASSSGPPYEQYF
J: TRBJ2-5; size: .; D: .; V: TRBV30; DNA: TGTGCCTGGAGTAGGGGAAGCCAAGAGACCCAGTACTTC; CDR3: CAWSRGSQETQYF
J: TRBJ2-7; size: many; D: TRBD1; V: TRBV28; DNA: TGTGCCAGCAGTCCGGACAGGGAGGACGAGCAGTACTTC; CDR3: CASSPDREDEQYF
J: TRBJ2-5; size: .; D: TRBD2; V: TRBV7-6; DNA: TGTGCCAGCAGCTTAGGATCGGGAGGGATCCAAGAGACCCAGTACTTC; CDR3: CASSLGSGGIQETQYF
J: TRBJ2-7; size: .; D: TRBD1; V: TRBV30; DNA: TGTGCCTGGAGTGTAGGAGGACAGGGGGCCTACGAGCAGTACTTC; CDR3: CAWSVGGQGAYEQYF
J: TRBJ2-7; size: .; D: TRBD1; V: TRBV10-3; DNA: TGTGCCATCAGTGAGCCGACAGGGATCCTCGGGTACGAGCAGTACTTC; CDR3: CAISEPTGILGYEQYF
J: TRBJ1-5; size: .; D: .; V: TRBV20-1; DNA: TGCAGTGGGACGGGACACCGCTATAGCAATCAGCCCCAGCATTTT; CDR3: CSGTGHRYSNQPQHF
J: TRBJ2-3; size: .; D: TRBD2; V: TRBV9; DNA: TGTGCCAGCAGCGTCGACTCGGGACTAGCGGTCGCAGATACGCAGTATTTT; CDR3: CASSVDSGLAVADTQYF
J: TRBJ2-3; size: .; D: TRBD2; V: TRBV7-9; DNA: TGTGCCAGCAGGCAAGCGGCCGGAGCGGGAACAGATACGCAGTATTTT; CDR3: CASRQAAGAGTDTQYF
J: TRBJ2-1; size: .; D: .; V: TRBV10-3; DNA: TGTGCCATCAGACGGGACCAAACATACAATGAGCAGTTCTTC; CDR3: CAIRRDQTYNEQFF
J: TRBJ2-7; size: few; D: .; V: TRBV28; DNA: TGTGCCAGCAGTTTTAGGGGGGGGGTCCCCCACCGGAGGGAGCAGTACTTC; CDR3: CASSFRGGVPHRREQYF
J: TRBJ2-7; size: few; D: .; V: TRBV28; DNA: TGTGCCAGCAGTTTTGGGGCCATCCATTCCTACGAGCAGTACTTC; CDR3: CASSFGAIHSYEQYF
J: TRBJ2-5; size: .; D: .; V: TRBV7-9; DNA: TGTGCCAGCAGCCTAACGGCGGTAGAGACCCAGTACTTC; CDR3: CASSLTAVETQYF
J: TRBJ2-7; size: few; D: TRBD2; V: TRBV20-1; DNA: TGCAGTGCTAATACCTTTAAGGGACTAGTCCTCGGCGAGCAGTACTTC; CDR3: CSANTFKGLVLGEQYF
J: TRBJ2-1; size: .; D: TRBD2; V: TRBV28; DNA: TGTGCCAGCAGTCTCTATTATGGACTAGCGGGAGGAGGCAATGAGCAGTTCTTC; CDR3: CASSLYYGLAGGGNEQFF
J: TRBJ2-6; size: few; D: TRBD2; V: TRBV10-3; DNA: TGTGCCATCAGTGACCCTCCCGCTAGCGGGAGGGCCACTGGGGCCAACGTCCTGACTTTC; CDR3: CAISDPPASGRATGANVLTF
J: TRBJ2-7; size: many; D: TRBD1; V: TRBV29-1; DNA: TGCAGCGTTGGCAGGGGGCCGTACGAGCAGTACTTC; CDR3: CSVGRGPYEQYF
J: TRBJ2-1; size: few; D: .; V: TRBV29-1; DNA: TGCAGCGTTGTAGGGAGATTTCACAATGAGCAGTTCTTC; CDR3: CSVVGRFHNEQFF
J: TRBJ2-1; size: few; D: TRBD2; V: TRBV18; DNA: TGTGCCAGCTCACCTGGTCTAGCGGAGCCAAATGAGCAGTTCTTC; CDR3: CASSPGLAEPNEQFF
J: TRBJ2-2; size: .; D: TRBD2; V: TRBV20-1; DNA: TGCAGTGCTAGAGATTCAACTAGCGGGAGGGCAGACGGGGAGCTGTTTTTT; CDR3: CSARDSTSGRADGELFF
J: TRBJ2-1; size: .; D: .; V: TRBV7-6; DNA: TGTGCCAGCAGCTCCCAAAGTATAAGCTCCTACAATGAGCAGTTCTTC; CDR3: CASSSQSISSYNEQFF
J: TRBJ2-7; size: few; D: .; V: TRBV10-3; DNA: TGTGCCATCAGTGACGGGGTAGGGAAAGTCTACGAGCAGTACTTC; CDR3: CAISDGVGKVYEQYF
J: TRBJ2-7; size: .; D: .; V: TRBV20-1; DNA: TGCAGTGCTAGAGGATCTAGATCCTTCTACGAGCAGTACTTC; CDR3: CSARGSRSFYEQYF
J: TRBJ2-2; size: .; D: .; V: TRBV12-3/TRBV12-4; DNA: TGTGCCACCGGCCCCCTCATCCCCGTAAACACCGGGGAGCTGTTTTTT; CDR3: CATGPLIPVNTGELFF
J: TRBJ1-2; size: few; D: TRBD1; V: TRBV29-1; DNA: TGCAGCGTTGAAGGCCCCGGGACAGGGATCTATGGCTACACCTTC; CDR3: CSVEGPGTGIYGYTF
J: TRBJ1-4; size: many; D: .; V: TRBV20-1; DNA: TGCAGTGCTAGGGGGGCAACTAATGAAAAACTGTTTTTT; CDR3: CSARGATNEKLFF
J: TRBJ1-6; size: .; D: .; V: TRBV12-3/TRBV12-4; DNA: TGTGCCAGCAGTCCGCAAGGACGGCAACTTAATTCACCCCTCCACTTT; CDR3: CASSPQGRQLNSPLHF
J: TRBJ1-2; size: .; D: .; V: TRBV27; DNA: TGTGCCAGCAGTTTCCCCCAGGGCCATGGCTACACCTTC; CDR3: CASSFPQGHGYTF
J: TRBJ2-1; size: .; D: TRBD1; V: TRBV4-3; DNA: TGCGCCAGCAGCCAAGATATTGTCCGGGACAGGGGGCGAGAGCAGTTCTTC; CDR3: CASSQDIVRDRGREQFF
J: TRBJ2-1; size: few; D: .; V: TRBV12-3/TRBV12-4; DNA: TGTGCCAGCAGTCCTCGGGCGGTGGATGAGCAGTTCTTC; CDR3: CASSPRAVDEQFF
J: TRBJ2-1; size: few; D: TRBD2; V: TRBV7-9; DNA: TGTGCCAGCAGTTCGGAGGGGCTAGCGGCCAATGAGCAGTTCTTC; CDR3: CASSSEGLAANEQFF
J: TRBJ1-1; size: .; D: .; V: TRBV6-5; DNA: TGTGCCAGCAGTTTACTCGACAGCATGAACACTGAAGCTTTCTTT; CDR3: CASSLLDSMNTEAFF
J: TRBJ1-2; size: few; D: .; V: TRBV4-3; DNA: TGCGCCAGCAGCCAGGAGGGGGAGAACTATGGCTACACCTTC; CDR3: CASSQEGENYGYTF
J: TRBJ1-2; size: .; D: TRBD1; V: TRBV20-1; DNA: TGCAGTGCGCGACAGGGGGCCTATGGCTACACCTTC; CDR3: CSARQGAYGYTF
J: TRBJ2-3; size: few; D: .; V: TRBV5-1; DNA: TGCGCCAGCAGCTTGGAGGTGGGAACTACAGATACGCAGTATTTT; CDR3: CASSLEVGTTDTQYF
J: TRBJ2-7; size: few; D: TRBD2; V: TRBV11-1; DNA: TGTGCCAGCAGCTTACCCCAATCTTTTAGCGGGAGAGGCGACGAGCAGTACTTC; CDR3: CASSLPQSFSGRGDEQYF
J: TRBJ2-3; size: .; D: TRBD2; V: TRBV4-3; DNA: TGCGCCAGCAGCCAAGGGCTAGCGGGGGTTAGCACAGATACGCAGTATTTT; CDR3: CASSQGLAGVSTDTQYF
J: TRBJ2-3; size: .; D: TRBD2; V: TRBV7-9; DNA: TGTGCCAGCAGCTTAGTCTCGGGAGGTGGCACAGATACGCAGTATTTT; CDR3: CASSLVSGGGTDTQYF
J: TRBJ2-7; size: few; D: .; V: TRBV12-3/TRBV12-4; DNA: TGTGCCAGCAGTTATAAGGAGCGGTACTCCTACGAGCAGTACTTC; CDR3: CASSYKERYSYEQYF
J: TRBJ2-7; size: few; D: .; V: TRBV20-1; DNA: TGCAGTGCTAGACCCGACACCTTCTCCTACGAGCAGTACTTC; CDR3: CSARPDTFSYEQYF
J: TRBJ2-7; size: many; D: .; V: TRBV5-5; DNA: TGTGCCAGCAGCCCCATCGGGGCCTCCTACGAGCAGTACTTC; CDR3: CASSPIGASYEQYF
J: TRBJ2-1; size: .; D: TRBD2; V: TRBV4-3; DNA: TGCGCCAGCAGCCATCCCCGGGGTAGCGGGAGCTCCTACAATGAGCAGTTCTTC; CDR3: CASSHPRGSGSSYNEQFF
J: TRBJ2-7; size: many; D: TRBD2; V: TRBV4-3; DNA: TGCGCCAGCAGCCAAGAGGTACGGGAGGAAATCTACGAGCAGTACTTC; CDR3: CASSQEVREEIYEQYF
J: TRBJ2-5; size: few; D: .; V: TRBV5-6; DNA: TGTGCCAGCAGCTTGGCGCATAGGAGGGGGCACGAGACCCAGTACTTC; CDR3: CASSLAHRRGHETQYF
J: TRBJ2-1; size: .; D: .; V: TRBV18; DNA: TGTGCCAGCTCACCCCCGGAGCGCAGCTCCTACAATGAGCAGTTCTTC; CDR3: CASSPPERSSYNEQFF
J: TRBJ2-7; size: many; D: TRBD2; V: TRBV7-9; DNA: TGTGCCAGCAGCTTAGGCGGGAGGGTATACGAGCAGTACTTC; CDR3: CASSLGGRVYEQYF
J: TRBJ2-4; size: .; D: TRBD2; V: TRBV7-2; DNA: TGTGCCAGCAGCCAGACTCGGGGGGATAACATTCAGTACTTC; CDR3: CASSQTRGDNIQYF
J: TRBJ2-1; size: .; D: TRBD2; V: TRBV15; DNA: TGTGCCACCAGCAGAGGTTTTGGGACTAGCATGAACGATGAGCAGTTCTTC; CDR3: CATSRGFGTSMNDEQFF
J: TRBJ2-7; size: many; D: TRBD1; V: TRBV28; DNA: TGTGCCAGCACGGGACAGGTCGTCTACGAGCAGTACTTC; CDR3: CASTGQVVYEQYF
J: TRBJ2-7; size: many; D: TRBD1; V: TRBV29-1; DNA: TGCAGCGCCGTGGACAGGGGGGGAACTTACGAGCAGTACTTC; CDR3: CSAVDRGGTYEQYF
J: TRBJ2-7; size: few; D: TRBD1; V: TRBV4-2; DNA: TGTGCCAGCAGCCAAGGGCCGGGACAGGGGGCATGGGAGCAGTACTTC; CDR3: CASSQGPGQGAWEQYF
J: TRBJ2-5; size: .; D: .; V: TRBV12-3/TRBV12-4; DNA: TGTGCCAGCACGGAGGGGCTAGTTGACGGAACCCAGTACTTC; CDR3: CASTEGLVDGTQYF